Detailed here is one TCR beta chain. The sample is drawn from a study of blood T cell repertoires in COVID-19. Overall study context: Samples representing acute and convalescent COVID-19 were sourced from the United States, Italy and Spain. From T cells, B-cell-depleted T cells, or PBMCs came the material, which was cDNA or gDNA.

Method: immunoSEQ multiplex PCR; TCRdb's copy keeps in-frame clones and lacks some. The top ten clones hold more than 12% of a sample with tens of thousands of clones, roughly 86% of them seen once. Germline V gene lookup returns CDR1 MNHEY and CDR2 SVGAGI. This CDR3 region has 15 residues. The V and J ends lost 6 bases and 2 bases, in that order; junction bases with no gene match: 5. This chain links TRBV6-5 with TRBJ2-1; 9 positions agree with TRBD2. This receptor was identified in a human donor in a cohort sampled during active COVID-19. Sequenced material: peripheral blood. CDR3 sequence reads: CASRISGSPYNEQFF. The DNA of the CDR3 is TGTGCCAGCAGAATTAGCGGGAGCCCCTACAATGAGCAGTTCTTC.